This T cell receptor (beta chain) originates from a study of blood T cell repertoires in COVID-19. Germline loops: CDR1 SGHTA, CDR2 FQGNSA. This CDR3 has 15 residues. After removal of 10 bases from V and 2 bases from J, the junction contained 10 bases not matched to a gene. TCRdb's table, derived via immunoSEQ multiplex PCR, lists solely in-frame clones and lacks some. This table holds about 55,000 clones, 75% to 85% found once. The sequence was obtained from a human donor in a cohort sampled during active COVID-19. Input material: peripheral blood. V and J are TRBV7-2 and TRBJ2-5, with TRBD1 identical over 10 bases. The CDR3 coding sequence is TGTGCCACCCACCGGGACAGGGGTTGGCAAGAGACCCAGTACTTC. Translation gives CATHRDRGWQETQYF.